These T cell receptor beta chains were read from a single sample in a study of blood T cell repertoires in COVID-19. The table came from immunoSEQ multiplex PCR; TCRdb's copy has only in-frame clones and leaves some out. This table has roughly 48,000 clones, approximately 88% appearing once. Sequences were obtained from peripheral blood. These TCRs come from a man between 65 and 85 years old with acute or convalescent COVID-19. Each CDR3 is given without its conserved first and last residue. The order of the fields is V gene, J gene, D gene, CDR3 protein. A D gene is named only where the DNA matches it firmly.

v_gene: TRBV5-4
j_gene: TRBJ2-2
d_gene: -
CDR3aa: ASSPGEARTGELF

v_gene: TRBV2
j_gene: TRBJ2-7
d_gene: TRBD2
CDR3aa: ASSVTSGDQYEQY

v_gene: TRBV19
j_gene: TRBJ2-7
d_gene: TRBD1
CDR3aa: ASRDRGNEQY

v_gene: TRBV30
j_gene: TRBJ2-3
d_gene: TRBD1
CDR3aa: AWSTFGTGIADTQY

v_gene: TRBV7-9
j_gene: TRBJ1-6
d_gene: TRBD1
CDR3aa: ASSPGQGDSPLH

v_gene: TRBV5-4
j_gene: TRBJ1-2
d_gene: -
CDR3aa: ASSLGGTYGYT

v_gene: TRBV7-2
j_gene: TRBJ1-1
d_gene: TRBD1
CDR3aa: ASSLEGAYSEAF

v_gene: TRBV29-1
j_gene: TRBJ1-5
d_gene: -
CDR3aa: SAKTSPNQPQH

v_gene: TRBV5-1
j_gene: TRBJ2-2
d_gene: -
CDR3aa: ASSFGSSGELF

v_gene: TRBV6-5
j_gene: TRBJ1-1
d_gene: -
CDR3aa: ASRETYTEAF

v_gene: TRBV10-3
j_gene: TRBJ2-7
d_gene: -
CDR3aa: AISEIREQY

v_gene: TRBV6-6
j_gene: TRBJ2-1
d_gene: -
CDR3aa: ASSPSGLRHSYNEQF

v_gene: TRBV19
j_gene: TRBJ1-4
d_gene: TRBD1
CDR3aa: ASSSLARDSNEKLF

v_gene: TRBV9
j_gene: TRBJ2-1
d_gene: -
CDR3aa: ASSPMGATINDEQF

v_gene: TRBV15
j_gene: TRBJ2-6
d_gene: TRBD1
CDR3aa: ATSRDKGASGANVLT

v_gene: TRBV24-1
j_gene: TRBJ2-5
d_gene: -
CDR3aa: ATSGGSQETQY